This TCR beta chain was observed in a study of CD8 T cells in ankylosing spondylitis. Study-wide findings and caveats: Characteristic of ankylosing spondylitis blood, it appeared, was a TCR beta motif comprising about eight highly homologous variants.

There are 16 residues in the CDR3. Trimming removed 3 bases at V and 0 bases at J, with 16 bases between. Germline CDR1 and CDR2: SGDLS and YYNGEE. Library preparation for TCR beta used quantitative 5'-RACE with molecular barcodes. A single record per CDR3 protein comes from TCRdb applying MiXCR to the 5' RACE reads. In the table there are some 350,000 distinct CDR3 sequences, around 15% of which are singletons. On this clonotype itself: Its antigen is undetermined.

The sequenced sample consisted of blood, either unsorted or a sorted T cell fraction (not recorded which). V usage is TRBV9 and J usage is TRBJ2-7; D perhaps matches TRBD2 (7 bases). The sequence derives from a male donor with ankylosing spondylitis or in good health (not recorded which). The CDR3 reads CASSEGTGGRSYEQYF. CDR3 coding DNA: TGTGCCAGCAGCGAGGGGACGGGGGGCCGCTCCTACGAGCAGTACTTC.